Here is one TCR beta chain with its context. TCRdb keeps only in-frame clones here, not all; method: immunoSEQ multiplex PCR. The sample records some 180,000 clones, roughly 93% being singletons. The data were obtained in a study of blood T cell repertoires in COVID-19. The CDR3 covers 12 residues. Germline-derived CDR1 and CDR2 are SNHLY and FYNNEI. The germline V and J ends were trimmed by 6 bases and 3 bases, with 9 bases remaining between them. The chain uses TRBV2 and TRBJ2-7; no definite D call. Sample: peripheral blood. The receptor was derived from a man younger than 35 with COVID-19, enrolled during active disease. The CDR3 here is CASRAVIYEQYF. The CDR3 DNA is TGTGCCAGCAGAGCCGTAATCTACGAGCAGTACTTC. Full variable domain (remainder filled in from reference TRBV2 and TRBJ2-7): EPEVTQTPSHQVTQMGQEVILRCVPISNHLYFYWYRQILGQKVEFLVSFYNNEISEKSEIFDDQFSVERPDGSNFTLKIRSTKLEDSAMYFCASRAVIYEQYFGPGTRLTVT.